Sequencing of this T cell receptor beta chain was carried out in a study of blood T cells in healthy people across ages (dated by TCRdb to between 2015 and 2017). Regarding the complete study: Template switching captured roughly one uniquely barcoded TCR beta cDNA molecule per two T cells in model experiments. The study measured age-related changes in TCR beta repertoire diversity using deep sequencing normalized with unique cDNA molecular identifiers. Donors were grouped into four age groups: young (average roughly 15 years), middle-aged (around 39), aged (roughly 67) and long-lived (over 80). To avoid experimental bias, donors of different ages were spread randomly across the sequencing lanes. Two additional independent replicas of 1 million unique cDNA reads from the same blood draw were analyzed for two donors (one aged 18 to 29 and one aged 80 or older). General study outcomes and caveats: Total diversity estimates from one million sequenced T cells were considered lower bounds and underestimates. Since profiling was done on bulk unsorted PBMCs, naive and antigen-experienced compartments could not be conclusively compared. Observed TCR beta diversity per million T cells fell roughly linearly with age, and a significant reduction was already apparent by age roughly 40. The CMV infection status of donors was not known, potentially confounding age-related changes in expanded clonotypes. A strong correlation was found between observed TCR beta diversity and the percentage of naive T cells measured by flow cytometry. The long-lived group showed more naive CD4+ T cells, fewer expanded clones and increased TCR diversity than the aged group, suggesting age selection.

Library construction relied on 5' RACE. These reads were obtained on an Illumina HiSeq 2500. A second roughly 7 to 11 cycle PCR used a sample-barcoded 5' primer and a J-beta primer mix. Each TCR beta cDNA molecule received a unique molecular identifier from a template-switch 5' adaptor carrying 12 random nucleotides. Each sample yielded at least 3 million CDR3-containing paired-end reads. First-strand cDNA synthesis was performed from all RNA using the Mint cDNA synthesis kit, with priming by a TRBC-specific oligonucleotide. Following uracil-DNA glycosylase treatment, a first 18-cycle PCR with universal primers M1SS and BC2_uni_R was performed on all cDNA. The published analysis was carried out like this. For normalization, 1 million high-quality reads were randomly selected from each sample, with every read carrying a distinct molecular identifier. Instead of being binned into consensus sequences, reads that shared molecular identifiers were thrown out. MiTCR, run with a Q25 quality threshold and the strictest error-elimination algorithm, handled CDR3 identification, clonotype clustering and error correction. A nonparametric unseen species model with Euler transformation was used to estimate a lower bound on total TCR beta diversity. TCRdb passed the public sequencing reads through fastp at Q25 and MiXCR, retaining productive beta sequences. Identical CDR3 proteins give one entry, which carries the most common genes and DNA. The V and J calls were determined by TCRdb, not by the authors. This sample is represented by approximately 1.5 million distinct CDR3 sequences; roughly 30% of them were singletons. The ten largest account for approximately 10% of the sample.

This clonotype was seen only a few times. Its antigen is not yet known. Base qualities are not at hand, and no much larger clone is one base apart. Donors were a few dozen systemically healthy Caucasian individuals from Russia aged 6 to 90 years. Each donor gave roughly 11 milliliters of peripheral blood, drawn into EDTA-treated Vacutainer tubes. Ficoll-Paque density-gradient centrifugation was used to isolate PBMCs, with at least 6.5 million per sample. Total RNA was extracted from PBMCs with Trizol reagent, with at least 5 micrograms obtained per sample. Naive CD45RAhigh/CD27high T cell percentages were measured by flow cytometry on a PBMC aliquot from every donor. CDR1 is given as SGHDT and CDR2 as YYEEEE, both from the germline V gene. The junction shows trimming of 3 bases on V and 3 bases on J, plus 12 bases between the germline ends. From the cysteine through the phenylalanine, the CDR3 covers 14 amino acids. Only CDR3 DNA remains: 42 bases, in frame from the first base.

The V gene is TRBV5-6 and the J gene is TRBJ1-2; D gene: possibly TRBD1, on 5 matching bases. The sequence derives from a woman in her twenties or thirties in good health. The sequencing sample was made of blood. The DNA reads as follows: TGTGCCAGCAGCTCGGGACCGGAATACTATGGCTACACCTTC. Translated, it gives CASSSGPEYYGYTF.